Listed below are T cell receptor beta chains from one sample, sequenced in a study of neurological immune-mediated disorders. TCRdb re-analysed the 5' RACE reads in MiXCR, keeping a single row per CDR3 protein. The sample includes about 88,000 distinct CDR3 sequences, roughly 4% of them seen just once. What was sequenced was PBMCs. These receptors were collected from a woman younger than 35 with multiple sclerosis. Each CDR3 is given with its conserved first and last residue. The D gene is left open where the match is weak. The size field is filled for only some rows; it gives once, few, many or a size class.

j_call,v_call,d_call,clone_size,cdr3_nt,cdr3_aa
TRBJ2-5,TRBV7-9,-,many,TGTGCCAGCAGCTTAGACAGCCAAGAGACCCAGTACTTC,CASSLDSQETQYF
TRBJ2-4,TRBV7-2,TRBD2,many,TGTGCCAGCAGCCAGAGCGGGAGGGCCCTCATAAACATTCAGTACTTC,CASSQSGRALINIQYF
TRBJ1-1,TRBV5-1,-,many,TGCGCCAGCAGCTTCGACGGGAGTGGGACTGAAGCTTTCTTT,CASSFDGSGTEAFF
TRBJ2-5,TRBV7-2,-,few,TGTGCCAGCACCATGACCCGCGAGACCCAGTACTTC,CASTMTRETQYF
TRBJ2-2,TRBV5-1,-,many,TGCGCCAGCAGCCCTAACACAGGGAGCGGGGAGCTGTTTTTT,CASSPNTGSGELFF
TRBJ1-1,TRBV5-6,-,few,TGTGCCAGCAGCCCGCGGGGGTTCATGAACACTGAAGCTTTCTTT,CASSPRGFMNTEAFF
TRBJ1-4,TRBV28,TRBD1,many,TGTGCCAGCAACACGGGACAGGAAAATGAAAAACTGTTTTTT,CASNTGQENEKLFF
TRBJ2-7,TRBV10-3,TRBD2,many,TGTGCCATCAGGGCGGGGGTAGCGGGAAAGGGGGAGCAGTACTTC,CAIRAGVAGKGEQYF
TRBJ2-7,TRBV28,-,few,TGTGCCAGCACTTTCAAGGGAACCTCCTACGAGCAGTACTTC,CASTFKGTSYEQYF
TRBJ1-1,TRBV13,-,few,TGTGCCAGCAGCACTATGACCTCGGAAGCTTTCTTT,CASSTMTSEAFF
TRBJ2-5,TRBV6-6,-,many,TGTGCCAGCAGTTACGGTGCAGGGAAGGGGGAGACCCAGTACTTC,CASSYGAGKGETQYF
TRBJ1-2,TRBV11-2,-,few,TGTGCCAGCAGCTTAGTAAACGCAGGGGATGGCTACACCTTC,CASSLVNAGDGYTF
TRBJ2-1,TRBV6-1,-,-,TGTGCCAGCATTCTCCATCTTGAGTGGTTCTTC,CASILHLEWFF
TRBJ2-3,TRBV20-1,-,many,TGCAGTGCTAGACGTCTAGACAGTGCAGATACGCAGTATTTT,CSARRLDSADTQYF
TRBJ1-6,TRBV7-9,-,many,TGTGCCAGCAGCTCATCCCGCCAGGCTACTAGCTTT,CASSSSRQATSF
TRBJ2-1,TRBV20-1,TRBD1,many,TGCAGTGCTAGTTTACAGGGGACAAACAATGAGCAGTTCTTC,CSASLQGTNNEQFF
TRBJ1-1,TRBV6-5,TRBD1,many,TGTGCCAGCAGTTACGATACCGGGACAGCCACCCAACTTGAAGCTTTCTTT,CASSYDTGTATQLEAFF
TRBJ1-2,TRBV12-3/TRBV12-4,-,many,TGTGCCAGCAGTTCCTCCAGTTTTAACTATGGCTACACCTTC,CASSSSSFNYGYTF
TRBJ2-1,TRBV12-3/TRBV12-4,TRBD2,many,TGTGCCAGCAGTGAGGGACTAGCGGGAGGTGATGAGCAGTTCTTC,CASSEGLAGGDEQFF
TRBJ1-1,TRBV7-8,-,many,TGTGCCAGCAGCTTCCGGACCCTCGGGACTGAAGCTTTCTTT,CASSFRTLGTEAFF
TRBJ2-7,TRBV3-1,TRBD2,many,TGTGCCAGCAGCCTAACTAGCGGACCCTCCTACGAGCAGTACTTC,CASSLTSGPSYEQYF
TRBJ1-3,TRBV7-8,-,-,TGTGCCAGCAGCACCGAATTACAGGGTTGGGGAAAAAACATATATTTT,CASSTELQGWGKNIYF
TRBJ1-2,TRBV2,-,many,TGTGCCAGCAGTGTACAGCCTAACTATGGCTACACCTTC,CASSVQPNYGYTF
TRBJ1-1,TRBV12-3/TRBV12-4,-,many,TGTGCCAGCAGCCCCCTGGGGGCCGCTTTCTTT,CASSPLGAAFF
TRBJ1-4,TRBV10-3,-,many,TGTGCCATCAGTGAACAGTCTGCAACTAATGAAAAACTGTTTTTT,CAISEQSATNEKLFF
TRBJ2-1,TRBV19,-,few,TGTGCCAGTAGTAATCTAGCTCACTCCTACAATGAGCAGTTCTTC,CASSNLAHSYNEQFF
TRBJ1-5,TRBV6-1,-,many,TGTGCCAGCTTAGAAGCGCAACAAGATAGCAATCAGCCCCAGCATTTT,CASLEAQQDSNQPQHF
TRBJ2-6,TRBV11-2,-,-,TGTGCCAGCAGCCAATTTTCTGTCCGCCGCTCTGGGGCCAACGTCCTGACTTTC,CASSQFSVRRSGANVLTF
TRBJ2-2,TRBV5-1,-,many,TGCGCCAGCAGCCTACGGACAGCTAACACCGGGGAGCTGTTTTTT,CASSLRTANTGELFF
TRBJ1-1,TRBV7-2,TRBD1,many,TGTGCCAGCAGCATTAAAACAGGGGGCGGCACTGAAGCTTTCTTT,CASSIKTGGGTEAFF
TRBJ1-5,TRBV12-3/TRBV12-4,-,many,TGTGCCAGCAGTTTATTTCAAAGCCAGAATCAGCCCCAGCATTTT,CASSLFQSQNQPQHF
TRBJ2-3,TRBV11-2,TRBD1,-,TGTGCCAGCAGCTCATGGACAGGACTTCAGGTAGATACGCAGTATTTT,CASSSWTGLQVDTQYF
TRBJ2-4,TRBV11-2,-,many,TGTGCCAGCAGCCGCCTCGGGGCAGGGGTAGCCAAAAACATTCAGTACTTC,CASSRLGAGVAKNIQYF
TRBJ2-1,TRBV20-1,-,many,TGCAGTGCTAGCGACATTAGCTCCTACAATGAGCAGTTCTTC,CSASDISSYNEQFF
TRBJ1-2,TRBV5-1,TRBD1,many,TGCGCCAGCAGCTTTACCATGACAGGGGACGGACTCGGATATGGCTACACCTTC,CASSFTMTGDGLGYGYTF
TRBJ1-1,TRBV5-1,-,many,TGCGCCAGCAGCATTTCGAACACTGAAGCTTTCTTT,CASSISNTEAFF
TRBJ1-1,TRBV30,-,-,TGTGCCTGGACGGGGGGTCGGTCGGCTTTCTTT,CAWTGGRSAFF
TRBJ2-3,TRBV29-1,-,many,TGCAGCCCCGCTGCGGCTAGCACAGATACGCAGTATTTT,CSPAAASTDTQYF
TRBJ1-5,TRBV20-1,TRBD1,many,TGCAGTGCCAGCTCGACAGGGCTGGGTCAGCCCCAGCATTTT,CSASSTGLGQPQHF
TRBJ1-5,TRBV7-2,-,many,TGTGCCAGCAGCGCAAATAGCAATCAGCCCCAGCATTTT,CASSANSNQPQHF
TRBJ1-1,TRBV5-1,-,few,TGCGCCAGCAGCTTGGCCCCAGGGGTGAACACTGAAGCTTTCTTT,CASSLAPGVNTEAFF
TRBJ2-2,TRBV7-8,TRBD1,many,TGTGCCAGCAGCCCACTGACAGGGTCGGGGGAGCTGTTTTTT,CASSPLTGSGELFF
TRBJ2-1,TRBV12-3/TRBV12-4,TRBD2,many,TGTGCCAGCAGTACACGACTAGCAGCCTACAATGAGCAGTTCTTC,CASSTRLAAYNEQFF
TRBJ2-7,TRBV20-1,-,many,TGCAGTGCTAGAGATGACACTACCTTGTACGAGCAGTACTTC,CSARDDTTLYEQYF
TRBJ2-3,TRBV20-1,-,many,TGCAGTGCTAGAGCGGCTAGGCGGAGGAAACGCACAGATACGCAGTATTTT,CSARAARRRKRTDTQYF
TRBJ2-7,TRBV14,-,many,TGTGCCAGCAGCCAACTAAGCGGGCAAGTCTACGAGCAGTACTTC,CASSQLSGQVYEQYF
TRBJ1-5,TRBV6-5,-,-,TGTGCCAGCTCTCGGGCCTTCAATCAGCCCCAGCATTTT,CASSRAFNQPQHF
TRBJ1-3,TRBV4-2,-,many,TGTGCCAGCAGCCCGATCCCGGGGTACGGAAACACCATATATTTT,CASSPIPGYGNTIYF
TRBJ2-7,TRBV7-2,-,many,TGTGCCACAGCAGGTAGTAGGGGTAACTACGAGCAGTACTTC,CATAGSRGNYEQYF
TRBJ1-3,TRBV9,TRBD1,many,TGTGCCAGCAGCGAAACAGGGGCCCCCGTCTCTGGAAACACCATATATTTT,CASSETGAPVSGNTIYF
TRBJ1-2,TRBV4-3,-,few,TGCGCCAGCAGCCAAGTTATTGGGGGCCAACCATATGGCTACACCTTC,CASSQVIGGQPYGYTF